Below, 19 T cell receptor beta chains from the same sample are listed, as sequenced in a study of blood T cell repertoires in COVID-19. Assay: immunoSEQ multiplex PCR; the TCRdb copy retains only in-frame clones and omits some. This table holds about 76,000 clones, approximately 86% found once. Sequencing used peripheral blood. The origin of the receptors is a human donor in a cohort sampled during active COVID-19.

The chain links TRBV7-3 to TRBJ2-5; TRBD2 matches at 8 bases. V lost 2 bases to trimming and J lost 4 bases; unmatched junction nucleotides: 9. Germline lookup yields CDR1 SGHTA and CDR2 FQGTGA. The length of the CDR3 is 16 residues. The CDR3 is CASSLSTGTSLETQYF. The CDR3 bases are TGTGCCAGCAGCTTATCCACCGGGACTAGTCTAGAGACCCAGTACTTC.

The chain employs TRBV9 and TRBJ2-5; 8 bases map to TRBD2. CDR3 length: 16 amino acids. Germline CDR1 is SGDLS and CDR2 is YYNGEE. Germline trimming cut 2 bases from V and 2 bases from J; bases unmatched to any gene: 8. In DNA, the CDR3 is TGTGCCAGCAGCGTTAGCGGGGCGGGGCGGCAAGAGACCCAGTACTTC. Residues: CASSVSGAGRQETQYF. Full variable domain (remainder filled in from reference TRBV9 and TRBJ2-5): DSGVTQTPKHLITATGQRVTLRCSPRSGDLSVYWYQQSLDQGLQFLIQYYNGEERAKGNILERFSAQQFPDLHSELNLSSLELGDSALYFCASSVSGAGRQETQYFGPGTRLLVL.

The chain recombines TRBV21-1 with TRBJ2-2; TRBD1, the table's D call, lacks a check against the DNA. TRBV21-1 is designated a pseudogene. This CDR3 region has 15 residues. CDR3 loop: CASSHGQGDTGELFF. The CDR3 region has the DNA TGTGCCAGCAGCCATGGACAGGGAGACACCGGGGAGCTGTTTTTT.

The chain recombines TRBV5-1 with TRBJ1-2, with D perhaps matching TRBD1 (5 bases). The CDR3 extends over 15 amino acids. Trimming removed 0 bases at V and 0 bases at J, with 9 bases between. Germline V gives CDR1 SGHRS, CDR2 YFSETQ. The CDR3 sequence is CASSLVGAANYGYTF. The CDR3 nucleotides are TGCGCCAGCAGCTTGGTTGGGGCCGCTAACTATGGCTACACCTTC.

The CDR3 sequence is CASRKNRGSYEQYF. DNA for the CDR3: TGTGCCAGCAGAAAGAACAGGGGATCCTACGAGCAGTACTTC. The chain couples TRBV6-5 to TRBJ2-7, with TRBD1 identical over 7 bases. The V gene end was trimmed by 6 bases and the J gene end by 1 base; junction bases not matched to a gene: 6. Per germline, CDR1 MNHEY and CDR2 SVGAGI. CDR3 length: 14 amino acids.

This clone was observed a handful of times. The chain combines TRBV7-9 with TRBJ2-1; the match to TRBD2 covers 7 bases. In germline, CDR1 is SEHNR, CDR2 FQNEAQ (reference sequence). CDR3 size: 15 residues. The V segment lost 3 bases and the J segment 2 bases; nucleotides outside the gene matches: 4. CDR3 nucleotide sequence: TGTGCCAGCAGCTTTTTCGCGGGGGCCTACAATGAGCAGTTCTTC. Encoded protein: CASSFFAGAYNEQFF.

The V gene is TRBV7-8, the J gene TRBJ2-7, with 8 bases lining up with TRBD1. Germline lookup yields CDR1 SGHVS and CDR2 FQNEAQ. V trimming: 3 bases; J trimming: 0 bases; junction bases outside the gene matches: 4. This CDR3 is built from 15 residues. The CDR3 DNA reads TGTGCCAGCAGCTTGGACAGGGCTTACTCCTACGAGCAGTACTTC. It is translated as CASSLDRAYSYEQYF.

The rearrangement uses TRBV7-8 and TRBJ2-5; 10 bases agree with TRBD1. Germline assignment: CDR1 SGHVS and CDR2 FQNEAQ. The CDR3 extends over 14 amino acids. V lost 5 bases to trimming and J lost 4 bases; unmatched junction nucleotides: 4. In DNA, the CDR3 is TGTGCCAGCAGCACTTGGGACAGGGGAGAGACCCAGTACTTC. This translates into CASSTWDRGETQYF.

This clone came up a few times. Different DNA sequences within this sample yield the same CDR3. V and J are TRBV28 and TRBJ2-7; D unclear. Germline loops: CDR1 MDHEN, CDR2 SYDVKM. V lost 3 bases, J lost 1 base, and 4 bases lay in between. This CDR3 has 12 residues. CDR3 sequence (DNA): TGTGCCAGCAGTTTTTCATCCTACGAGCAGTACTTC. It is translated as CASSFSSYEQYF.

The chain recombines TRBV30 with TRBJ1-1, with 7 bases aligning to TRBD1. Germline trimming cut 2 bases from V and 0 bases from J; bases unmatched to any gene: 12. CDR3 size: 17 residues. CDR1 and CDR2 (germline): GTSNPN, SVGIG (reference sequence). The chain's CDR3 is CAWSFPGGRWVNTEAFF. The CDR3 DNA sequence: TGTGCCTGGAGTTTCCCAGGGGGTAGGTGGGTGAACACTGAAGCTTTCTTT.

This chain connects TRBV5-4 to TRBJ1-2; 9 bases match TRBD1. The CDR3 is 15 residues long. Germline V CDR1 and CDR2: SGHNT, YYREEE (reference sequence). Trimming cost V 5 bases and J 8 bases; bases outside gene matches: 13. CDR3 loop: CASRGRGTGSEGYTF. The CDR3 coding sequence is TGTGCCAGCAGGGGGCGCGGGACAGGGAGCGAAGGCTACACCTTC. The complete variable domain, with remaining parts taken from reference TRBV5-4 and TRBJ1-2, reads ETGVTQSPTHLIKTRGQQVTLRCSSQSGHNTVSWYQQALGQGPQFIFQYYREEENGRGNFPPRFSGLQFPNYSSELNVNALELDDSALYLCASRGRGTGSEGYTFGSGTRLTVV.

The chain employs TRBV7-9 and TRBJ1-6, with 11 bases matching TRBD1. The CDR3 covers 16 residues. Germline V CDR1 and CDR2: SEHNR, FQNEAQ (reference sequence). After removal of 5 bases from V and 6 bases from J, the junction contained 6 bases not matched to a gene. This CDR3 reads CASSHPGTGGNSPLHF. CDR3 DNA: TGTGCCAGCAGCCATCCCGGGACAGGGGGTAATTCACCCCTCCACTTT.

The table lists this clone with a few counts. V and J are TRBV11-2 and TRBJ1-5; D is possibly TRBD1 (5 bases). This CDR3 is 15 amino acids long. Germline loops: CDR1 SGHAT, CDR2 FQNNGV. V dropped 5 bases and J dropped 7 bases, with 18 bases sitting between them. The CDR3 reads CASSPTNFQGQPQHF. CDR3 DNA: TGTGCCAGCAGCCCGACCAACTTCCAGGGCCAGCCCCAGCATTTT.

The genes are TRBV2 and TRBJ2-7; TRBD1 matches 8 bases. Germline CDR1 is SNHLY and CDR2 is FYNNEI. The junction had 8 bases not matched to a gene; V was cut back by 4 bases and J by 0 bases. This CDR3 comprises 16 residues. CDR3 nucleotides: TGTGCCAGCAGTGCCGGACAGGGCCTCGCCTCCTACGAGCAGTACTTC. Residues: CASSAGQGLASYEQYF. The full variable domain, with the rest looked up from reference TRBV2 and TRBJ2-7, is EPEVTQTPSHQVTQMGQEVILRCVPISNHLYFYWYRQILGQKVEFLVSFYNNEISEKSEIFDDQFSVERPDGSNFTLKIRSTKLEDSAMYFCASSAGQGLASYEQYFGPGTRLTVT.

CDR3 sequence: CASSLATLAGEQYF. CDR3 nucleotides: TGTGCCAGCAGCTTGGCCACTCTAGCCGGCGAGCAGTACTTC. J is TRBJ2-7 and V is TRBV7-9; tentative D call: TRBD2 (5 bases). Germline CDR1 reads SEHNR; CDR2 reads FQNEAQ (reference sequence). This CDR3 is built from 14 residues. V was shortened by 3 bases and J by 6 bases, with 15 bases between the two germline ends.

The chain recombines TRBV29-1 with TRBJ1-1, with D perhaps TRBD1 (6 bases). CDR3 length equals 14 residues. Per germline, CDR1 SQVTM and CDR2 ANQGSEA. Trimming took 7 bases from V and 0 from J, leaving 15 bases between them. CDR3 in amino acids: CSARDGQMNTEAFF. DNA for the CDR3: TGCAGCGCACGAGATGGACAGATGAACACTGAAGCTTTCTTT.

CDR3 nucleotide sequence: TGTGCCAGCAGTGAAAAGGGGAGGACCAAAAACATTCAGTACTTC. It specifies CASSEKGRTKNIQYF. The chain is built from TRBV6-1 and TRBJ2-4; a possible D gene is TRBD2 (6 bases). V was pared by 2 bases and J by 2 bases, with 10 bases between. The CDR3 is made up of 15 amino acids. CDR1 is MNHNS, CDR2 SASEGT, per germline.

The rearrangement joins TRBV7-8 to TRBJ1-4; 7 bases align to TRBD1. J lost 7 bases, V lost 1 base, and 6 bases had no gene match. There are 15 residues in the CDR3. The germline gives CDR1 SGHVS, CDR2 FQNEAQ. This CDR3 reads CASSLVTGIGEKLFF. The CDR3 DNA is TGTGCCAGCAGCTTAGTGACAGGGATTGGTGAAAAACTGTTTTTT.

This rearrangement joins TRBV4-1 to TRBJ2-1, with 11 bases fitting TRBD2. Germline CDR1 and CDR2: MGHRA and YSYEKL. Trimming cost V 1 base and J 7 bases; bases outside gene matches: 12. The length of the CDR3 is 18 residues. The DNA for the CDR3 is TGCGCCAGCAGCCAAGGACTTACCAGACTAGCGGGAAGAAATGAGCAGTTCTTC. Amino acids: CASSQGLTRLAGRNEQFF.